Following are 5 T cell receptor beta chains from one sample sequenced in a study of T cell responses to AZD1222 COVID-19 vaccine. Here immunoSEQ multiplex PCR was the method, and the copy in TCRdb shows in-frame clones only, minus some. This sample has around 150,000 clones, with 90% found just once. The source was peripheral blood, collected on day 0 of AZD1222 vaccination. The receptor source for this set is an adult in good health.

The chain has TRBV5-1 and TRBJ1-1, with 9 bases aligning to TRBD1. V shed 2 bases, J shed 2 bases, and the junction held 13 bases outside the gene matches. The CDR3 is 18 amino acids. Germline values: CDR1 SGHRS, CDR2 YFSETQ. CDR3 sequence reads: CASSLPMSQGAVNTEAFF. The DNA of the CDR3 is TGCGCCAGCAGCTTACCAATGTCACAGGGGGCCGTCAACACTGAAGCTTTCTTT.

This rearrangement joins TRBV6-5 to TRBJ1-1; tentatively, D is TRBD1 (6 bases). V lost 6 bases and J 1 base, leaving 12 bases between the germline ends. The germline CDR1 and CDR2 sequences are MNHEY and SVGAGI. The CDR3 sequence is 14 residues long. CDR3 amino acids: CASSPTGRNTEAFF. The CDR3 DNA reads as TGTGCCAGCAGCCCGACAGGCCGGAACACTGAAGCTTTCTTT.

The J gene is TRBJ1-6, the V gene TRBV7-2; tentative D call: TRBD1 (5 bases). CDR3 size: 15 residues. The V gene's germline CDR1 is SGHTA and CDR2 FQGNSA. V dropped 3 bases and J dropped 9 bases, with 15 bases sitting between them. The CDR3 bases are TGTGCCAGCAGCTTCCGGGGGTATAGCGTTTCACCCCTCCACTTT. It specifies CASSFRGYSVSPLHF.

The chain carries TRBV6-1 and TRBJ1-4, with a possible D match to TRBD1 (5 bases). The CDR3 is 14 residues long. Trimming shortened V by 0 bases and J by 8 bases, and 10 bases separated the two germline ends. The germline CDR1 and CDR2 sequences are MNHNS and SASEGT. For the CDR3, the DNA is TGTGCCAGCAGTGAAGCGAGGGCAGGGGAAAAACTGTTTTTT. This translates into CASSEARAGEKLFF.

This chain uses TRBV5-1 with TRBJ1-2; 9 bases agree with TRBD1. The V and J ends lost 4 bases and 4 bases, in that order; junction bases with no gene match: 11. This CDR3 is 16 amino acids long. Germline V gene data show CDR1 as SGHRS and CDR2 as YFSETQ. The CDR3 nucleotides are TGCGCCAGCAGCACGGGGACAGGGATATACTTCTATGGCTACACCTTC. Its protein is CASSTGTGIYFYGYTF.